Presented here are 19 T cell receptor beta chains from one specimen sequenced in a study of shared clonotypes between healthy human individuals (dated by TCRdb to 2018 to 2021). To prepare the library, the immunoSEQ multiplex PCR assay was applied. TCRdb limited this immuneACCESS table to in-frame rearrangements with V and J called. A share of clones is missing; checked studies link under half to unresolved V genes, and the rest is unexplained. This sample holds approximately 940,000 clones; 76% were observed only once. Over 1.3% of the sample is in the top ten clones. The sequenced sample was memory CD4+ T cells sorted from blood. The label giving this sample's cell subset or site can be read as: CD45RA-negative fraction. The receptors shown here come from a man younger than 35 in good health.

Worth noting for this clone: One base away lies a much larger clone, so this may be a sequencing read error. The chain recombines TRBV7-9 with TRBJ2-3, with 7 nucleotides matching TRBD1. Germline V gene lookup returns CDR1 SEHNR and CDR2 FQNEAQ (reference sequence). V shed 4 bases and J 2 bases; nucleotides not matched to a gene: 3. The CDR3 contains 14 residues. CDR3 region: CASSSGTATDTQYF. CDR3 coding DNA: TGTGCCAGCAGCTCGGGGACAGCCACAGATACGCAGTATTTT.

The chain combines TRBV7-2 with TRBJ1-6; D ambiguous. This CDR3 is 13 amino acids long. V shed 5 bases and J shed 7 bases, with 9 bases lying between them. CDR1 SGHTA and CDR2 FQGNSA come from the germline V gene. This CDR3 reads CASSPSGNSPLHF. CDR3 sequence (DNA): TGTGCCAGCAGCCCATCGGGGAATTCACCCCTCCACTTT. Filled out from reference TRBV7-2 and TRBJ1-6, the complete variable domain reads GAGVSQSPSNKVTEKGKDVELRCDPISGHTALYWYRQSLGQGLEFLIYFQGNSAPDKSGLPSDRFSAERTGGSVSTLTIQRTQQEDSAVYLCASSPSGNSPLHFGNGTRLTVT.

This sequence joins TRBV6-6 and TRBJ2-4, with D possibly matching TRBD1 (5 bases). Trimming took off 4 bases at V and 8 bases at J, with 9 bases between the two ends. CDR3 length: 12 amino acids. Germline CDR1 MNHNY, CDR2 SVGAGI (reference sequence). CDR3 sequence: CASSWQGDIQYF. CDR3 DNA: TGTGCCAGCAGTTGGCAAGGGGACATTCAGTACTTC.

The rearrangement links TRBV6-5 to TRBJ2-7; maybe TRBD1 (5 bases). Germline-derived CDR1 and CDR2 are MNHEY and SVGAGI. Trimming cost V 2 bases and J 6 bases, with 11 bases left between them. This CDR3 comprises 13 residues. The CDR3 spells CASSYGPGIEQYF. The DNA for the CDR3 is TGTGCCAGCAGTTACGGACCAGGGATCGAGCAGTACTTC.

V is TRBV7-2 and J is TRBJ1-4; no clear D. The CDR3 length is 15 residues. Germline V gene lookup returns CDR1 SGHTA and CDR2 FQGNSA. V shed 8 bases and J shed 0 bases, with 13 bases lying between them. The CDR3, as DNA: TGTGCCAGCCAGCTTAACGGGGCAACTAATGAAAAACTGTTTTTT. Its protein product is CASQLNGATNEKLFF.

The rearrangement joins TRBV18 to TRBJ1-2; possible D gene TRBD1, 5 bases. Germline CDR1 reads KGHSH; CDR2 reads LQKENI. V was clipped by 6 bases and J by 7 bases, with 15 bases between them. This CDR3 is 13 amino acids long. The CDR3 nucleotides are TGTGCCAGCTCCCTTGGAGGGGACGGTGGCTACACCTTC. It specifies CASSLGGDGGYTF.

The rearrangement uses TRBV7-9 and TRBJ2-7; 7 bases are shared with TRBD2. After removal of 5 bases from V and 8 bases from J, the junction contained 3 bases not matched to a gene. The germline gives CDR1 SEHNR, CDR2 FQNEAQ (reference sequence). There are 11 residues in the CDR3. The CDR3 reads CASSPGGKQYF. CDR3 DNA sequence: TGTGCCAGCAGCCCCGGGGGGAAGCAGTACTTC.

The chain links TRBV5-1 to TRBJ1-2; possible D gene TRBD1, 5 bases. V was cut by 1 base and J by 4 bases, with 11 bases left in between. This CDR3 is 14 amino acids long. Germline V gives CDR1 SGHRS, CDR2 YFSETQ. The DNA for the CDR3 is TGCGCCAGCAGCTTGAATAGGGACTCCTATGGCTACACCTTC. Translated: CASSLNRDSYGYTF.

The CDR3: CASMGSKYYEQYF. In nucleotides, the CDR3 is TGTGCCAGCATGGGCTCCAAGTACTACGAGCAGTACTTC. The chain combines TRBV6-1 with TRBJ2-7, with D uncertain. Germline V gives CDR1 MNHNS, CDR2 SASEGT. V lost 7 bases, J lost 3 bases, and 13 bases lay in between. The CDR3 is 13 residues long.

CDR3: CASSSPSGAVYTF. The CDR3 nucleotides are TGTGCCAGCAGCTCCCCTTCTGGGGCCGTCTACACCTTC. The rearrangement uses TRBV11-2 and TRBJ1-2, with a tentative D call TRBD1 (5 bases). Between the trimmed V and J ends, which lost 4 bases and 10 bases, there was a span of 16 bases. This CDR3 region has 13 residues. The germline CDR1 and CDR2 sequences are SGHAT and FQNNGV.

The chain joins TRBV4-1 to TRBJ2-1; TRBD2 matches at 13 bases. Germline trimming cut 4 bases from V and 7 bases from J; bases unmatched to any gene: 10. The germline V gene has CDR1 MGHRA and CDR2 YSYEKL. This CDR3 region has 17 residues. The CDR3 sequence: CASSRGTSGAGFNEQFF. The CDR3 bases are TGCGCCAGCAGCCGGGGGACTAGCGGGGCTGGATTTAATGAGCAGTTCTTC.

The CDR3 DNA reads TGTGCCAGCAGCGTGGGGGGGAAACCCTACGAGCAGTACTTC. Translated: CASSVGGKPYEQYF. The chain combines TRBV9 with TRBJ2-7; TRBD2 agrees at 7 bases. The ends lost 2 bases at V and 2 bases at J; junction bases unmatched: 4. The CDR3 consists of 14 residues. From germline, CDR1 is SGDLS and CDR2 YYNGEE.

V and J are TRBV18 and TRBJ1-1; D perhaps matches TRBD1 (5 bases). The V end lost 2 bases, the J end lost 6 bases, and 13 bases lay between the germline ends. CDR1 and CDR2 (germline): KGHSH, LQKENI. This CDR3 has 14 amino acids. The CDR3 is CASSPGTVVPEAFF. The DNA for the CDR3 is TGTGCCAGCTCACCAGGGACGGTCGTACCTGAAGCTTTCTTT. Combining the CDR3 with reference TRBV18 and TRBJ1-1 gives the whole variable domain NAGVMQNPRHLVRRRGQEARLRCSPMKGHSHVYWYRQLPEEGLKFMVYLQKENIIDESGMPKERFSAEFPKEGPSILRIQQVVRGDSAAYFCASSPGTVVPEAFFGQGTRLTVV.

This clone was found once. The CDR3 sequence is CASTLQIYNSPLHF. CDR3 nucleotides: TGTGCCAGCACCCTGCAGATATATAATTCACCCCTCCACTTT. The genes are TRBV27 and TRBJ1-6; D remains ambiguous. This CDR3 spans 14 amino acids. V dropped 7 bases and J dropped 4 bases, with 11 bases sitting between them. Germline assignment: CDR1 MNHEY and CDR2 SMNVEV (reference sequence).

CDR3: CASSLGAGTGGREQFF. CDR3 DNA: TGTGCCAGCAGCTTAGGGGCCGGGACAGGGGGCCGGGAGCAGTTCTTC. The chain carries TRBV7-6 and TRBJ2-1; 12 bases are a match to TRBD1. The V gene end was trimmed by 1 base and the J gene end by 10 bases; junction bases not matched to a gene: 8. Germline assignment: CDR1 SGHVS and CDR2 FNYEAQ. CDR3 length: 16 amino acids.

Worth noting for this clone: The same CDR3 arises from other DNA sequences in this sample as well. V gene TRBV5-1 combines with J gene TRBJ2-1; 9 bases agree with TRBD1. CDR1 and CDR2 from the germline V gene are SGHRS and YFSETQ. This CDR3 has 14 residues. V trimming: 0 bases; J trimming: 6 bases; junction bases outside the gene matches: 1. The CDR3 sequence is CASSLEDRGNEQFF. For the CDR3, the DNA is TGCGCCAGCAGCTTGGAGGACAGGGGCAATGAGCAGTTCTTC.

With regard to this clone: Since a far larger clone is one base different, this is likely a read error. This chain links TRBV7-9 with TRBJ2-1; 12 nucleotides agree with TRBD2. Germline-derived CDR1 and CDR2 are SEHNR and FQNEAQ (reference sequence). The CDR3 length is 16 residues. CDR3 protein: CASSPGATSGSNERFF. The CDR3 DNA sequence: TGTGCCAGCAGCCCGGGCGCGACTAGCGGGAGTAATGAGCGGTTCTTC. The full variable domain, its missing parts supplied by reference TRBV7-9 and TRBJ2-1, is DTGVSQNPRHKITKRGQNVTFRCDPISEHNRLYWYRQTLGQGPEFLTYFQNEAQLEKSRLLSDRFSAERPKGSFSTLEIQRTEQGDSAMYLCASSPGATSGSNERFFGPGTRLTVL.

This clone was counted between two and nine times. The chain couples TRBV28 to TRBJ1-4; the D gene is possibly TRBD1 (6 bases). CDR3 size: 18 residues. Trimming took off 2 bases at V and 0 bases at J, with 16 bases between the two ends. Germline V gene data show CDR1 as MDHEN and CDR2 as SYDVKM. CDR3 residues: CASSLLVITGSTNEKLFF. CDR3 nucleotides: TGTGCCAGCAGTTTACTCGTGATCACAGGGTCAACTAATGAAAAACTGTTTTTT.

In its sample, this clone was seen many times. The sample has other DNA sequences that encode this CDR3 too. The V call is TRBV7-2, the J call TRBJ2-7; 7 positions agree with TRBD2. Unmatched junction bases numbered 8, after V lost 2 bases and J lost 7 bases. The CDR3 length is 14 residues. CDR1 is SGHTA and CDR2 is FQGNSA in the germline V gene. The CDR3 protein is CASSLSGGLGEQYF. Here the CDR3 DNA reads TGTGCCAGCAGCTTATCGGGGGGTCTTGGGGAGCAGTACTTC. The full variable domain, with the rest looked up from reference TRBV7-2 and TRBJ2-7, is GAGVSQSPSNKVTEKGKDVELRCDPISGHTALYWYRQSLGQGLEFLIYFQGNSAPDKSGLPSDRFSAERTGGSVSTLTIQRTQQEDSAVYLCASSLSGGLGEQYFGPGTRLTVT.